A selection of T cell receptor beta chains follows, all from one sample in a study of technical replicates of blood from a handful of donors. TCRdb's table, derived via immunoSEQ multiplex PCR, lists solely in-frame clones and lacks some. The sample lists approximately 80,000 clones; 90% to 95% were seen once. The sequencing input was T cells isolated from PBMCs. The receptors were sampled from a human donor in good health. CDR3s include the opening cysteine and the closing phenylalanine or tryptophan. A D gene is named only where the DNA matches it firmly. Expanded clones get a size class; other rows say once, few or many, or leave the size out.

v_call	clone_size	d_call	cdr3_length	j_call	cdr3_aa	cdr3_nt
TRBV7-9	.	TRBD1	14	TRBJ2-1	CASAHRGPLDEQFF	TGTGCCAGCGCCCACAGGGGGCCTCTCGATGAGCAGTTCTTC
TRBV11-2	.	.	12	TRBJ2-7	CASSSTGDEQYF	TGTGCCAGCAGCTCCACCGGGGACGAGCAGTACTTC
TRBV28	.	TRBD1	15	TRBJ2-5	CASSWDRQYQETQYF	TGTGCCAGCAGTTGGGACAGGCAGTACCAAGAGACCCAGTACTTC
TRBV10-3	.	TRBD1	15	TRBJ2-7	CAISRLGGQNHEQYF	TGTGCCATCAGCCGGTTAGGGGGCCAAAATCACGAGCAGTACTTC
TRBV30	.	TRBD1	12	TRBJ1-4	CAWARGVEKLFF	TGTGCCTGGGCCAGGGGGGTTGAAAAACTGTTTTTT
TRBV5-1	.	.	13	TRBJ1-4	CASSFAGLEKLFF	TGCGCCAGCAGCTTTGCAGGGTTAGAAAAACTGTTTTTT
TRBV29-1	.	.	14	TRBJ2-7	CSVEDQTGSYEQYF	TGCAGCGTTGAAGACCAAACTGGCTCCTACGAGCAGTACTTC
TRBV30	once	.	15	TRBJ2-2	CAWKKNSRGTGELFF	TGTGCCTGGAAGAAAAATAGCAGGGGCACCGGGGAGCTGTTTTTT
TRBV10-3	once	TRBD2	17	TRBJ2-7	CAIGTGANLSGGYEQYF	TGTGCCATCGGGACGGGAGCGAACTTATCGGGGGGATACGAGCAGTACTTC
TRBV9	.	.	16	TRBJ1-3	CASSPLQGYSGNTIYF	TGTGCCAGCAGCCCGTTACAGGGTTACTCTGGAAACACCATATATTTT
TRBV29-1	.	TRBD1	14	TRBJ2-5	CSVDGQEGPETQYF	TGCAGCGTTGATGGACAGGAAGGCCCAGAGACCCAGTACTTC
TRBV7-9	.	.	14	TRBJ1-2	CASSFPGGGHGYTF	TGTGCCAGCAGCTTTCCGGGCGGGGGACACGGCTACACCTTC
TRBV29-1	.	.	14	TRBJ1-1	CSVAHPRQNTEAFF	TGCAGCGTTGCGCACCCGCGACAGAACACTGAAGCTTTCTTT
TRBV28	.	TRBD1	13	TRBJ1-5	CASSLAGGQPQHF	TGTGCCAGCAGTTTGGCAGGGGGTCAGCCCCAGCATTTT
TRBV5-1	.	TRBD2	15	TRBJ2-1	CASSFTGGIYNEQFF	TGCGCCAGCAGCTTTACGGGAGGGATCTACAATGAGCAGTTCTTC
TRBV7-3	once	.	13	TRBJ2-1	CASSGPVNNEQFF	TGTGCCAGCAGCGGGCCGGTCAACAATGAGCAGTTCTTC
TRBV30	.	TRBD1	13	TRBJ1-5	CAWAGTGGQPQHF	TGTGCCTGGGCCGGGACAGGGGGTCAGCCCCAGCATTTT
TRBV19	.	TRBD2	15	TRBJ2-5	CASSIRRGGLETQYF	TGTGCCAGTAGTATAAGGCGGGGGGGTCTGGAGACCCAGTACTTC
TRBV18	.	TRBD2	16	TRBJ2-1	CASSPPRRGGPNEQFF	TGTGCCAGCTCACCACCTCGGCGCGGGGGGCCGAATGAGCAGTTCTTC
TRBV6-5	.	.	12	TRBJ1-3	CASSRTGNTIYF	TGTGCCAGCAGCCGGACAGGAAACACCATATATTTT